The next 18 T cell receptor beta chains were all read from a single sample in a study of siplizumab effects on memory and regulatory T cells. Profiled with immunoSEQ multiplex PCR; TCRdb holds only in-frame clones, not every one. The sample carries some 75,000 clones, roughly 93% recorded once. Sequences were obtained from CD8+ T cells sorted from blood. The receptors were gathered from a human donor in good health.

V and J are TRBV7-9 and TRBJ1-1; no reliable D call. Germline assignment: CDR1 SEHNR and CDR2 FQNEAQ (reference sequence). The CDR3 runs 13 residues. Trimming took off 3 bases at V and 0 bases at J, with 5 bases between the two ends. This CDR3 reads CASSFLVNTEAFF. As DNA, the CDR3 is TGTGCCAGCAGCTTTTTGGTGAACACTGAAGCTTTCTTT.

The chain recombines TRBV19 with TRBJ1-1; no reliable D call. V shed 0 bases and J shed 10 bases, with 15 bases lying between them. Per the germline V gene, CDR1 is LNHDA and CDR2 is SQIVND (reference sequence). The CDR3 consists of 14 residues. CDR3 coding DNA: TGTGCCAGTAGTATAGACCAACAATTGTCAGCAGCTTTCTTT. Residues: CASSIDQQLSAAFF.

The V and J genes are TRBV6-6 and TRBJ1-4, with a weak D call TRBD1 (5 bases). V was clipped by 10 bases and J by 8 bases, with 20 bases between them. Germline CDR1 and CDR2: MNHNY and SVGAGI (reference sequence). The CDR3 has 14 amino acids. The chain's CDR3 is CATGGVAPWEKLFF. The CDR3 DNA is TGTGCCACGGGAGGGGTGGCGCCCTGGGAAAAACTGTTTTTT.

This sequence joins TRBV27 and TRBJ2-4; D gene unclear. Germline V gives CDR1 MNHEY, CDR2 SMNVEV (reference sequence). The V and J ends lost 1 base and 8 bases respectively, with 12 bases between them. The CDR3 has 14 amino acids. The CDR3 spells CASSLLGSRDIQYF. DNA of the CDR3: TGTGCCAGCAGTTTATTGGGTAGTAGGGACATTCAGTACTTC.

This chain uses TRBV5-5 with TRBJ1-5, with TRBD1 as a possible D gene (5 bases). The V gene lost 2 bases and the J gene lost 2 bases, with 8 bases spanning the gap. This CDR3 comprises 14 residues. Germline V gene lookup returns CDR1 SGHKS and CDR2 YYEKEE (reference sequence). The DNA of the CDR3 is TGTGCCAGCAGCTTTGAAGGGGGCAATCAGCCCCAGCATTTT. Its translation is CASSFEGGNQPQHF. Supplemented by reference TRBV5-5 and TRBJ1-5, the full variable domain reads DAGVTQSPTHLIKTRGQQVTLRCSPISGHKSVSWYQQVLGQGPQFIFQYYEKEERGRGNFPDRFSARQFPNYSSELNVNALLLGDSALYLCASSFEGGNQPQHFGDGTRLSIL.

The chain employs TRBV14 and TRBJ2-2; TRBD1 agrees at 10 bases. CDR1 is SGHDN and CDR2 is FVKESK in the germline V gene. This CDR3 has 16 residues. V was clipped by 0 bases and J by 4 bases; unmatched bases: 2. The CDR3 DNA is TGTGCCAGCAGCCAAGATTGGACAGGGGGCACCGGGGAGCTGTTTTTT. The encoded protein is CASSQDWTGGTGELFF.

The chain uses TRBV4-1 and TRBJ2-5, with TRBD2 matching 8 bases. V trimming: 2 bases; J trimming: 2 bases; junction bases outside the gene matches: 10. The CDR3 runs to 17 residues. The germline V gene encodes CDR1 MGHRA and CDR2 YSYEKL. CDR3 sequence: CASSQTPRGGPQETQYF. The CDR3 DNA follows: TGCGCCAGCAGCCAAACTCCACGGGGGGGCCCACAAGAGACCCAGTACTTC.

This chain links TRBV7-3 with TRBJ2-3; 9 nucleotides line up with TRBD2. The length of the CDR3 is 14 residues. V was pared by 6 bases and J by 4 bases, with 5 bases of the junction left unmatched. From germline, CDR1 is SGHTA and CDR2 FQGTGA. The CDR3 is CASRPGGGADTQYF. The CDR3 coding sequence is TGTGCCAGCAGACCCGGCGGGGGGGCAGATACGCAGTATTTT.

The chain combines TRBV14 with TRBJ1-1, with D tentatively TRBD1 (5 bases). V lost 0 bases to trimming and J lost 2 bases, with 16 bases between them. Looked up from germline, CDR1 is SGHDN and CDR2 is FVKESK. The CDR3 has 17 amino acids. The DNA of the CDR3 is TGTGCCAGCAGCCAAGACGGTCCGGGACTGGTAAACACTGAAGCTTTCTTT. Its translation: CASSQDGPGLVNTEAFF. The full variable domain, its missing parts supplied by reference TRBV14 and TRBJ1-1, is EAGVTQFPSHSVIEKGQTVTLRCDPISGHDNLYWYRRVMGKEIKFLLHFVKESKQDESGMPNNRFLAERTGGTYSTLKVQPAELEDSGVYFCASSQDGPGLVNTEAFFGQGTRLTVV.

Of note for this clone: The sample has other DNA sequences that encode this CDR3 too. In nucleotides, the CDR3 is TGTGCCAGCAGCGAGGGGACAGGGGGTTCACCCCTCCACTTT. Protein: CASSEGTGGSPLHF. The V gene is TRBV6-1, the J gene TRBJ1-6; TRBD1 aligns across 11 bases. Germline V gene data show CDR1 as MNHNS and CDR2 as SASEGT. The junction had 4 bases not matched to a gene; V was cut back by 6 bases and J by 9 bases. The CDR3 totals 14 residues.

The V gene is TRBV18, the J gene TRBJ2-3, with 10 nucleotides matching TRBD1. Germline CDR1 reads KGHSH; CDR2 reads LQKENI. The V and J ends lost 3 bases and 2 bases, in that order; junction bases with no gene match: 8. CDR3 length: 17 residues. The CDR3 coding sequence is TGTGCCAGCTCACCTACCGGGACAGGGGACCTCACAGATACGCAGTATTTT. This codes for CASSPTGTGDLTDTQYF.

This rearrangement joins TRBV27 to TRBJ1-1; 9 nucleotides match TRBD1. The V segment lost 5 bases and the J segment 7 bases; nucleotides outside the gene matches: 5. This CDR3 region has 13 residues. Germline V gene sequence: CDR1 MNHEY, CDR2 SMNVEV (reference sequence). The CDR3 DNA follows: TGTGCCAGCAGTCCTGGGACAGGGAATGAAGCTTTCTTT. Translation: CASSPGTGNEAFF.

A single count supports this clone. The V gene is TRBV19, the J gene TRBJ2-1, with 7 bases lining up with TRBD2. The CDR3 is made up of 15 amino acids. The V gene's germline CDR1 is LNHDA and CDR2 SQIVND (reference sequence). V was pared by 11 bases and J by 4 bases, with 14 bases of the junction left unmatched. CDR3 loop: CASGGLPVLYNEQFF. CDR3 bases: TGTGCCTCCGGGGGACTACCGGTACTATACAATGAGCAGTTCTTC.

This chain uses TRBV11-2 with TRBJ1-5; 7 nucleotides align to TRBD1. Germline V gene lookup returns CDR1 SGHAT and CDR2 FQNNGV. The CDR3 spans 15 residues. V dropped 5 bases and J dropped 2; count of bases not matched to a gene: 6. The CDR3 loop is CASSDGQVGNQPQHF. CDR3 in DNA: TGTGCCAGCAGCGACGGACAGGTGGGCAATCAGCCCCAGCATTTT.

The chain joins TRBV13 to TRBJ2-7; either TRBD1 or TRBD2 may supply D (5 bases each). Germline CDR1 PRHDT, CDR2 FYEKMQ (reference sequence). The germline V and J ends were trimmed by 5 bases and 4 bases, with 15 bases remaining between them. The CDR3 totals 14 residues. CDR3 loop: CASSPPGAKYEQYF. Here the CDR3 DNA reads TGTGCCAGCAGCCCGCCCGGGGCGAAATACGAGCAGTACTTC.

The DNA of the CDR3 is TGTGCCAGCAGCCTACAGGGGGCGGGGGATGGCTACACCTTC. This sequence encodes CASSLQGAGDGYTF. The chain joins TRBV5-4 to TRBJ1-2; 9 bases fit TRBD1. The length of the CDR3 is 14 residues. After removal of 4 bases from V and 6 bases from J, the junction contained 7 bases not matched to a gene. Germline V CDR1 and CDR2: SGHNT, YYREEE (reference sequence).

The V call is TRBV5-4, the J call TRBJ2-1, with 10 positions matching TRBD2. V shed 0 bases, J shed 8 bases, and the junction held 11 bases outside the gene matches. The CDR3 has 17 amino acids. The germline gives CDR1 SGHNT, CDR2 YYREEE (reference sequence). Here the CDR3 reads CASSLEASGGIRDEQFF. Written as DNA, the CDR3 is TGTGCCAGCAGCTTGGAGGCTAGCGGGGGCATCAGGGATGAGCAGTTCTTC.

This chain uses TRBV30 with TRBJ2-1, with TRBD2 identical over 8 bases. The CDR3 runs 15 residues. V gave up 0 bases and J gave up 7 bases; unmatched junction bases: 8. The germline gives CDR1 GTSNPN, CDR2 SVGIG (reference sequence). CDR3 bases: TGTGCCTGGAGTGTATCCAGCGGGGGATGGAATGAGCAGTTCTTC. Translation: CAWSVSSGGWNEQFF.